This T cell receptor beta chain stems from a study of blood T cell repertoires in COVID-19 (dated by TCRdb to 2019 to 2021). Background for the entire study: The collaborator samples originated in the United States, Italy and Spain and spanned the acute and convalescent phases of COVID-19. Nearly every sample came with metadata listing a de-identified subject ID, COVID-19 status, age in years and sex. The prospective study material was composed of cDNA or gDNA derived from T cells, B-cell-depleted T cells, or PBMCs. The repertoires were released in a freely available public database intended as a resource for research on the immune response to SARS-CoV-2. The dataset comprised deeply sampled blood TCRbeta repertoires from subjects exposed to, actively infected with, or recovered from COVID-19. Where available, HLA class I and class II types were obtained from metadata supplied by the sample provider rather than from assay-based typing. The samples were drawn from two sources: the first 160 participants of the ongoing ImmuneRACE study, and 950 to 1,500 subjects contributed by 6 global collaborators. Study-level results and caveats: The quantity of clinical and demographic metadata differed by source and by participant and was supplied without curation.

With respect to this clone: The target of this receptor is not known. Base quality data are lacking; no much larger clone is found one base away.

CDR1 and CDR2 are read off the germline V gene (reference sequence) as LNHDA and SQIVND. The CDR3, from cysteine to phenylalanine, totals 15 residues. The kept DNA is CDR3 alone, 45 bases in frame from the first base. The junction shows trimming of 3 bases on V and 6 bases on J, and the gene matches do not reach 6 bases of it. Whole blood was collected in K2EDTA tubes by collaborating institutions according to the institutions' own protocols. For TCRbeta analysis, collaborators shipped samples as frozen whole blood, isolated PBMCs, or DNA extracted from either of those sample types. TCRbeta CDR3 regions were amplified from genomic DNA using the immunoSEQ Assay, a bias-controlled multiplex PCR. Turning to the authors' computational methods: Within the assay, amplification of reference gene primers was used to estimate how many nucleated cells each sample contained. Sequence reads were collapsed and filtered to measure the absolute abundance of every unique TCRbeta CDR3 rearrangement. For each sample, productive Simpson clonality was calculated by taking the square root of Simpson's diversity index across productive rearrangements. Drawn from immuneACCESS, this table holds only the in-frame rearrangements with V and J called that TCRdb kept. Clones are partly lost; checked studies trace under half to an unresolved V gene and leave the rest unexplained. That table supplies the V and J calls and clone size; D and trimming were determined from the DNA. The sample table contains about 140,000 clones; only one count was recorded for around nine tenths of them. Around 5% of the sample is in the top ten clones.

The V and J genes are TRBV19 and TRBJ2-1; 9 nucleotides in the junction match TRBD2. The sample taken for sequencing was peripheral blood. This receptor was obtained from a human donor in a cohort sampled during active COVID-19. Here is the DNA: TGTGCCAGTAGTATTATTGGCGGGGGGGTCAATGAGCAGTTCTTC. Its translation is CASSIIGGGVNEQFF.